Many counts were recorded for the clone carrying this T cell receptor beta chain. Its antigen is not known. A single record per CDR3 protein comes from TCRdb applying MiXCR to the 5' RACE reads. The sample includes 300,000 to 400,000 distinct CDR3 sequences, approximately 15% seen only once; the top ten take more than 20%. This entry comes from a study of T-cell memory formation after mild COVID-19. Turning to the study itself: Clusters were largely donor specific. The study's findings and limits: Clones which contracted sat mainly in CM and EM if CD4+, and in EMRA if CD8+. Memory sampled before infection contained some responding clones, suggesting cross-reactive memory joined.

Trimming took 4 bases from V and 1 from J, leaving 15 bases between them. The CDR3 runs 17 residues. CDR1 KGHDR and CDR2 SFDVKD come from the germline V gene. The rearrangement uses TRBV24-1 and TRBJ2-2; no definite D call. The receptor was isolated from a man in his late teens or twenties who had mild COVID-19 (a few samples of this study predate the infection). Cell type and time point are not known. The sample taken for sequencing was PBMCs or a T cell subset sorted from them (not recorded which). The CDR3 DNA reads TGTGCCACCAGTGACTCTGGGTGGCTTAGGAACACCGGGGAGCTGTTTTTT. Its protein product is CATSDSGWLRNTGELFF.